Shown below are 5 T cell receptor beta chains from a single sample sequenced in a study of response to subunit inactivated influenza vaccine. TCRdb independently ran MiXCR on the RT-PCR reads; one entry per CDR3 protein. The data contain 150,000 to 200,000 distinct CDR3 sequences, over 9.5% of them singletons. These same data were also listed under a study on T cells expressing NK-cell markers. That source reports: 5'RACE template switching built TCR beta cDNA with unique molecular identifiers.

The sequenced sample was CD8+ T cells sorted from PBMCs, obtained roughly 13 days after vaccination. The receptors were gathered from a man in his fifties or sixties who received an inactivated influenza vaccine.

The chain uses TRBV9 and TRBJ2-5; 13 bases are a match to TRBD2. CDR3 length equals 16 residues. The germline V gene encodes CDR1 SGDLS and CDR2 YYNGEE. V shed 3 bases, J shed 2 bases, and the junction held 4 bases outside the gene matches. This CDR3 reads CASSGGTSGKQETQYF. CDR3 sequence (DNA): TGTGCCAGCAGCGGCGGGACTAGCGGGAAACAAGAGACCCAGTACTTC.

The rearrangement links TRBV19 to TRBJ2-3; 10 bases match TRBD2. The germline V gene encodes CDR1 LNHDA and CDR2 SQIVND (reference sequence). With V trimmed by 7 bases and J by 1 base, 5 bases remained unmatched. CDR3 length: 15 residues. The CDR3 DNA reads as TGTGCCAGTACCCCTCTAGCGGGAGGCACAGATACGCAGTATTTT. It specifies CASTPLAGGTDTQYF.

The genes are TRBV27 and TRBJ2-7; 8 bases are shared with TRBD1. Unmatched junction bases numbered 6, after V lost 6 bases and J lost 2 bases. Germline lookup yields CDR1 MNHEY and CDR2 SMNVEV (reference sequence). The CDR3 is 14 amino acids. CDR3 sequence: CASSWTGRPYEQYF. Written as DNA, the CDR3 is TGTGCCAGCAGCTGGACAGGGCGGCCCTACGAGCAGTACTTC.

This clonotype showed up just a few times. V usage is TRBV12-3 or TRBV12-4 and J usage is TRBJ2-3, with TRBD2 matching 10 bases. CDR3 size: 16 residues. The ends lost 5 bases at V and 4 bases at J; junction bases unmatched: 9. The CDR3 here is CASSAGTSVRSDTQYF. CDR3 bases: TGTGCCAGCAGTGCCGGGACTAGCGTCAGATCAGATACGCAGTATTTT.

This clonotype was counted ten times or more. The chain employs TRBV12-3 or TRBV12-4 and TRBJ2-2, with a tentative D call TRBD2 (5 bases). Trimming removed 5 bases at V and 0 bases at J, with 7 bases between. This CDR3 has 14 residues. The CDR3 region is CASSRTANTGELFF. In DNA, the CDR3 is TGTGCCAGCAGTCGGACTGCGAACACCGGGGAGCTGTTTTTT.